This TCR beta chain derives from a study of blood T cell repertoires in COVID-19. CDR1 and CDR2 from the germline V gene are MNHNY and SVGAGI (reference sequence). CDR3 length equals 15 residues. After removal of 7 bases from V and 2 bases from J, the junction contained 8 bases not matched to a gene. As handled by the study authors: Reference gene primer amplification yielded estimated nucleated cell counts. TCRdb's table, derived via immunoSEQ multiplex PCR, lists solely in-frame clones and lacks some. That table supplies the V and J calls and clone size; D and trimming were determined from the DNA. The sample holds about 15,000 clones, around nine tenths seen once.

This receptor was taken from a human donor in a cohort sampled during active COVID-19. The source material was peripheral blood. This chain uses TRBV6-6 with TRBJ1-3; 7 bases are shared with TRBD1. The CDR3 region has the DNA TGTGCCAGCAAACCTCAGGGGGGCCCTGGAAACACCATATATTTT. It translates to CASKPQGGPGNTIYF.